This T cell receptor beta chain was identified during a study of blood T cells in healthy people across ages. Findings and limits, study-wide: Strong correlation was found linking TCR beta diversity to naive T cell percentage. Shifts in expanded clonotypes may have been confounded by donor CMV status, which was unknown.

To note about this clonotype: Its antigen is as yet unknown.

Trimming cost V 3 bases and J 5 bases, with 8 bases left between them. The CDR3 has 14 amino acids. CDR1 and CDR2 from the germline V gene are SNHLY and FYNNEI. At least 5 micrograms of total RNA were extracted per sample. A sample-barcoded 5' primer and a J-beta primer mix were used in a second PCR of about 7 to 12 cycles. A template-switch adaptor with 12 random nucleotides tagged each cDNA molecule. TCRdb called the 5' RACE reads again in MiXCR, with one record for every CDR3 protein. The sample has about 670,000 distinct CDR3 sequences; 45% to 60% are singletons. The sample was blood. The receptor was derived from a woman older than 75 in good health. This chain joins TRBV2 and TRBJ1-6; D unresolved. Here the CDR3 reads CASSEGQNNSPLHF. CDR3 DNA sequence: TGTGCCAGCAGTGAGGGTCAGAATAATTCACCCCTCCACTTT.